Presented here are 22 T cell receptor beta chains from one specimen sequenced in a study of CD8+CD57+ T cells in acquired aplastic anemia. TCR beta VDJ and CDR3 profiles were obtained from a genomic DNA template. Using its own MiXCR run on the reads, TCRdb lists one record per CDR3 protein. This table has about 170,000 distinct CDR3 sequences, under 75% appearing once. Sequenced sample: sorted CD4+, CD8+, or CD8+CD57+ T cells (not recorded which) from PBMCs. These receptors came from a human donor in good health.

The gene calls are TRBV20-1 and TRBJ2-3, with a possible D match to TRBD2 (6 bases). Per the germline V gene, CDR1 is DFQATT and CDR2 is SNEGSKA (reference sequence). V shed 2 bases and J shed 3 bases, with 12 bases lying between them. This CDR3 is 14 amino acids long. The CDR3 DNA is TGCAGTGCTAGATCGAGTGCGGGGACAGATACGCAGTATTTT. Translation gives CSARSSAGTDTQYF.

The V gene is TRBV11-2, the J gene TRBJ2-3, with 7 bases lining up with TRBD2. The germline gives CDR1 SGHAT, CDR2 FQNNGV. Trimming cost V 3 bases and J 2 bases; bases outside gene matches: 5. CDR3 length: 15 residues. CDR3 sequence reads: CASSLTSRNTDTQYF. The CDR3, as DNA: TGTGCCAGCAGCTTGACTAGCAGGAACACAGATACGCAGTATTTT.

This sequence joins TRBV5-4 and TRBJ1-4, with 10 bases that match TRBD1. This CDR3 is built from 15 residues. J was trimmed by 4 bases and V by 1 base; bases with no gene match: 1. Germline CDR1 is SGHNT and CDR2 is YYREEE (reference sequence). The CDR3 reads CASSLRTGGNEKLFF. The CDR3 DNA is TGTGCCAGCAGCTTGAGGACAGGGGGTAATGAAAAACTGTTTTTT.

A word on this clonotype: One junction end disagrees with the germline gene, perhaps due to a read error. The V gene is TRBV7-2, the J gene TRBJ2-5; D not certain. Germline CDR1 reads SGHTA; CDR2 reads FQGNSA. The CDR3 is 14 residues long. The CDR3 coding sequence is TGTGCCAGCAACTTAGGTCTGCCACAAGAGACCCAGTACTTC. Its translation: CASNLGLPQETQYF.

This clonotype was counted once. V gene TRBV15 combines with J gene TRBJ1-5, with D perhaps matching TRBD1 (5 bases). Germline CDR1 LNHNV, CDR2 YYDKDF (reference sequence). V was pared by 7 bases and J by 2 bases, with 12 bases between. The CDR3 has 14 residues. The CDR3 bases are TGTGCCACCAACGGGGGGGATGGCAATCAGCCCCAGCATTTT. Translating it yields CATNGGDGNQPQHF.

The chain is built from TRBV7-3 and TRBJ2-7, with 8 bases lining up with TRBD1. Trimming cost V 2 bases and J 9 bases; bases outside gene matches: 3. CDR3 length: 12 residues. Germline assignment: CDR1 SGHTA and CDR2 FQGTGA. The CDR3 sequence: CASSLDRGAQYF. In DNA, the CDR3 is TGTGCCAGCAGCTTAGACAGGGGTGCGCAGTACTTC. The variable domain in full, with the rest retrieved from reference TRBV7-3 and TRBJ2-7, is GAGVSQTPSNKVTEKGKYVELRCDPISGHTALYWYRQSLGQGPEFLIYFQGTGAADDSGLPNDRFFAVRPEGSVSTLKIQRTERGDSAVYLCASSLDRGAQYFGPGTRLTVT.

The chain recombines TRBV9 with TRBJ1-1; D possibly corresponds to TRBD1 (6 bases). Trimming took off 3 bases at V and 5 bases at J, with 14 bases between the two ends. This CDR3 has 14 residues. Germline assignment: CDR1 SGDLS and CDR2 YYNGEE. The CDR3 bases are TGTGCCAGCAGCGGGGGTTCAGGGGAGACTGAAGCTTTCTTT. Translated, it gives CASSGGSGETEAFF.

The chain has TRBV20-1 and TRBJ2-3, with TRBD2 as a possible D gene (5 bases). The CDR3 consists of 16 residues. The V gene's germline CDR1 is DFQATT and CDR2 SNEGSKA (reference sequence). Between the trimmed V and J ends, which lost 4 bases and 4 bases, there was a span of 21 bases. DNA of the CDR3: TGCAGTGCTATTTCCTCCATCACGATCGGGGCAGATACGCAGTATTTT. It specifies CSAISSITIGADTQYF.

This clonotype was seen at least ten times. The chain's CDR3 is CASSSFEAVGYNEQFF. CDR3 DNA sequence: TGTGCCAGCAGCTCGTTTGAGGCGGTTGGGTACAATGAGCAGTTCTTC. The J gene is TRBJ2-1, the V gene TRBV7-9, with D unresolved. The CDR3 sequence is 16 residues long. Trimming removed 4 bases at V and 4 bases at J, with 17 bases between. The germline gives CDR1 SEHNR, CDR2 FQNEAQ (reference sequence).

The chain couples TRBV6-5 to TRBJ2-7; D is ambiguous. This CDR3 is 16 amino acids long. V lost 0 bases, J lost 1 base, and 13 bases lay in between. Germline V lookup: CDR1 MNHEY, CDR2 SVGAGI. CDR3 in amino acids: CASSYSLRLASYEQYF. In DNA, the CDR3 is TGTGCCAGCAGTTACTCCCTCCGCCTGGCTTCCTACGAGCAGTACTTC.

The chain has TRBV5-1 and TRBJ2-7, with 7 nucleotides matching TRBD1. Germline loops: CDR1 SGHRS, CDR2 YFSETQ. The CDR3 consists of 15 residues. V trimming: 4 bases; J trimming: 0 bases; junction bases outside the gene matches: 7. The CDR3 here is CASSRVTGTSYEQYF. Here the CDR3 DNA reads TGCGCCAGCAGCCGGGTGACAGGGACCTCCTACGAGCAGTACTTC. Together with reference TRBV5-1 and TRBJ2-7, the CDR3 gives the full variable domain: KAGVTQTPRYLIKTRGQQVTLSCSPISGHRSVSWYQQTPGQGLQFLFEYFSETQRNKGNFPGRFSGRQFSNSRSEMNVSTLELGDSALYLCASSRVTGTSYEQYFGPGTRLTVT.

The chain employs TRBV4-1 and TRBJ1-6; weak D call: TRBD1 (6 bases). The germline gives CDR1 MGHRA, CDR2 YSYEKL. This CDR3 is built from 16 residues. The V gene lost 0 bases and the J gene lost 6 bases, with 12 bases spanning the gap. The CDR3 here is CASSQDPGGRNSPLHF. The CDR3 region has the DNA TGCGCCAGCAGCCAAGATCCGGGGGGCCGTAATTCACCCCTCCACTTT.

This chain joins TRBV12-3 or TRBV12-4 and TRBJ1-2, with D maybe TRBD1 (5 bases). CDR3 length equals 13 residues. The ends were cut back, 3 bases at V and 7 bases at J, with 12 bases in the middle. CDR3 sequence: CASSLGPAVGYTF. The CDR3 coding sequence is TGTGCCAGCAGTTTGGGGCCAGCAGTTGGCTACACCTTC.

This chain links TRBV27 with TRBJ1-5; D ambiguous. Trimming removed 3 bases at V and 2 bases at J, with 11 bases between. This CDR3 is 15 amino acids long. In germline, CDR1 is MNHEY, CDR2 SMNVEV (reference sequence). CDR3 amino acids: CASSFQGLRNQPQHF. CDR3 coding DNA: TGTGCCAGCAGTTTTCAAGGGTTACGCAATCAGCCCCAGCATTTT.

The CDR3 reads CSVEPRSSYNEQFF. The CDR3 coding sequence is TGCAGCGTTGAACCTAGGAGCTCCTACAATGAGCAGTTCTTC. The chain combines TRBV29-1 with TRBJ2-1; D is unresolved. This CDR3 has 14 amino acids. Germline V CDR1 and CDR2: SQVTM, ANQGSEA. Trimming removed 2 bases at V and 0 bases at J, with 8 bases between.

This clonotype was seen repeatedly, ten times or more. The rearrangement joins TRBV19 to TRBJ2-1; D remains unclear. CDR1 is LNHDA and CDR2 is SQIVND in the germline V gene (reference sequence). CDR3 length: 15 residues. Trimming removed 3 bases from V and 2 bases from J, with 11 bases in between. CDR3 amino acids: CASSIYANTYNEQFF. For the CDR3, the DNA is TGTGCCAGTAGTATCTATGCGAATACCTACAATGAGCAGTTCTTC.

This clonotype has a single count. This chain connects TRBV5-1 to TRBJ2-5; TRBD1 aligns across 11 bases. The length of the CDR3 is 15 residues. After removal of 4 bases from V and 5 bases from J, the junction contained 7 bases not matched to a gene. Germline V gene lookup returns CDR1 SGHRS and CDR2 YFSETQ. CDR3: CASSVWDRGKETQYF. CDR3 in DNA: TGCGCCAGCAGCGTGTGGGACAGGGGGAAGGAGACCCAGTACTTC.

This clonotype was observed at least ten times. V gene TRBV2 combines with J gene TRBJ2-1; TRBD2 matches at 9 bases. V trimming: 6 bases; J trimming: 4 bases; junction bases outside the gene matches: 7. Per germline, CDR1 SNHLY and CDR2 FYNNEI. This CDR3 contains 15 residues. The DNA of the CDR3 is TGTGCCAGCAGAATCGGGACTAGCCGTTACAATGAGCAGTTCTTC. It yields the protein CASRIGTSRYNEQFF.

This clonotype has more than one count but fewer than ten. The chain is built from TRBV7-8 and TRBJ2-1, with D uncertain. The ends were cut back, 2 bases at V and 8 bases at J, with 13 bases in the middle. The CDR3 contains 14 residues. Germline loops: CDR1 SGHVS, CDR2 FQNEAQ. The CDR3 DNA reads as TGTGCCAGCAGCTTAAGTCTCAGCAGCCATGAGCAGTTCTTC. Protein: CASSLSLSSHEQFF.

The chain couples TRBV25-1 to TRBJ2-2, with 8 bases that match TRBD1. There are 15 residues in the CDR3. The V and J ends lost 3 bases and 6 bases, in that order; junction bases with no gene match: 6. Germline-derived CDR1 and CDR2 are MGHDK and SYGVNS. CDR3 amino acids: CASSDLRGRSGELFF. Written as DNA, the CDR3 is TGTGCCAGCAGTGACCTCAGGGGGCGGTCCGGGGAGCTGTTTTTT.

The count of this clonotype is one. A read error may account for a junction end that differs from germline. The rearrangement joins TRBV25-1 to TRBJ2-1; D may be TRBD1 (6 bases). This CDR3 is 17 amino acids long. CDR1 and CDR2 (germline): MGHDK, SYGVNS. The CDR3 DNA sequence: TGTGCCAGCAGTGAAGTCGATTCCAGCTCCTGGGACAATCAGCAGTTCTTC. Its translation: CASSEVDSSSWDNQQFF.

The chain joins TRBV29-1 to TRBJ2-6, with D hard to call. V lost 3 bases to trimming and J lost 4 bases, with 7 bases between them. CDR1 is SQVTM, CDR2 ANQGSEA, per germline. The CDR3 loop spans 13 amino acids. In DNA, the CDR3 is TGCAGCGTTGATTCAGGAGGGGCCAACGTCCTGACTTTC. Residues: CSVDSGGANVLTF.